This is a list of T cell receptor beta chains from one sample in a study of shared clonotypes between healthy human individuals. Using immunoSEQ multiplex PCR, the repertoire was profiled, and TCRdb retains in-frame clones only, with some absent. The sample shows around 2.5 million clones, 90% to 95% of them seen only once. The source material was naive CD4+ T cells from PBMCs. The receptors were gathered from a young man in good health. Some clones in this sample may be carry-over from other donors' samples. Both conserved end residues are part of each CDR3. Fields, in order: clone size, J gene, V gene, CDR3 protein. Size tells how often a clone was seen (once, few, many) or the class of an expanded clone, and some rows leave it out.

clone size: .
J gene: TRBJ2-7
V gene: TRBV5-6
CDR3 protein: CASSRTGSLYEQYF

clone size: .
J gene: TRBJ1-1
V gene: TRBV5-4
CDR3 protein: CASSKRQGRKAEAFF

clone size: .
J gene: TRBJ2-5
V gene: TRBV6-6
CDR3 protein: CASRTGRVQYF

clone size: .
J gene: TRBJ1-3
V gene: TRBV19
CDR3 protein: CASRDRPNSGNTIYF

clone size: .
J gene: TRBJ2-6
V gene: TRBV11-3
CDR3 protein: CASSLESQTGGANVLTF

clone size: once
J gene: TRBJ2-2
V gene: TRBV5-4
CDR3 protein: CASSSIQGTGELFF

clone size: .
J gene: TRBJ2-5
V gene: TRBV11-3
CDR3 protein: CASSFTEVETQYF

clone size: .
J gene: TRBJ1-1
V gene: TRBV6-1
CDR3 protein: CASSTTDEARSEAFF

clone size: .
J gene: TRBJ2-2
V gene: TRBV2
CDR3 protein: CASLRRESAGELFF

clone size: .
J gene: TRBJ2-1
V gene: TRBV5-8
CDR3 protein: CASSLGETSGSYGEQFF

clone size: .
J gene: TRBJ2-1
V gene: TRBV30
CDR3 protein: CAWSGFPWVGPGSNEQFF

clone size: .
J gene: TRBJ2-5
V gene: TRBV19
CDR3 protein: CASSPAPGGKTQYF

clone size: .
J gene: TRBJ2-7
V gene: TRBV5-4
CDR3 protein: CASSFRVSSVDEQYF

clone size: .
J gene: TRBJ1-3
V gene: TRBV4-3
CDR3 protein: CASSQQTASGNTIYF

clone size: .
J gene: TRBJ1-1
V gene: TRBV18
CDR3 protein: CASSRRTGGTEAFF

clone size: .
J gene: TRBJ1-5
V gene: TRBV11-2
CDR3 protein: CASSPKTGGNQPQHF

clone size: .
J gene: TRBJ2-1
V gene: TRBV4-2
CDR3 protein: CASSQGTGTSAYNEQFF

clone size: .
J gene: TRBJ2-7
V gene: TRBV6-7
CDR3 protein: CASSYSNHEQYF

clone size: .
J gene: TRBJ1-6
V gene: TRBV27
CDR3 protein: CASLVSQGFGSPLHF

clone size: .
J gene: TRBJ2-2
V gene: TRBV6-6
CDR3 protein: CASSSPRALSGELFF

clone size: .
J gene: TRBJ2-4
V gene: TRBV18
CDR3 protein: CASSDTPGPGAKNIQYF

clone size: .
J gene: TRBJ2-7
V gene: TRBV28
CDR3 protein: CASSPPAGGVYEQYF

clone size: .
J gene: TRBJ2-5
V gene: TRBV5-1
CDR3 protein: CASSFQNSKETQYF

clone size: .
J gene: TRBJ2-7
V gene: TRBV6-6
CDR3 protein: CASRLEGGVSYEQYF

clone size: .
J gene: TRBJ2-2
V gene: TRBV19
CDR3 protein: CASSIRGRTGELFF

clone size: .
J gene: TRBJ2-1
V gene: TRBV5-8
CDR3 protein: CASSFLGDNEQFF

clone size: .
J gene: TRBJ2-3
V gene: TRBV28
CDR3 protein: CASSFGGSTDTQYF

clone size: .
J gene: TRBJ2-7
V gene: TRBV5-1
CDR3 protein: CASSQRVAYEQYF

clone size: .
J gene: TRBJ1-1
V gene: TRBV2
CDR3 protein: CASKFLAANTEAFF

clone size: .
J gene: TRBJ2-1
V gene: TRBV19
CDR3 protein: CASSTGRLAGDYEQFF